Shown below are 14 T cell receptor beta chains from a single sample sequenced in a study of CD8+CD57+ T cells in acquired aplastic anemia. It was genomic DNA that served as the template for profiling TCR beta VDJ and CDR3. TCRdb processed the reads anew with MiXCR; each CDR3 protein has one entry. The data show some 410,000 distinct CDR3 sequences, 65% to 75% seen once. The sample comprised sorted CD4+, CD8+, or CD8+CD57+ T cells (not recorded which) from PBMCs. These receptors were collected from a human donor in good health, serving as a control.

The rearrangement links TRBV9 to TRBJ2-2, with TRBD2 identical over 8 bases. Germline V gene sequence: CDR1 SGDLS, CDR2 YYNGEE. Losses at the gene ends were 1 base for V and 7 bases for J; bases not matched to a gene: 6. The CDR3 has 15 residues. The CDR3 coding sequence is TGTGCCAGCAGCGTACTCGGGGGGGGAGGCGGGGAGCTGTTTTTT. This translates into CASSVLGGGGGELFF.

This clonotype was recorded a few times. A much larger clone differs by one base, so this may be a read error. The chain carries TRBV5-4 and TRBJ2-6; TRBD2 matches at 7 bases. Germline V gene lookup returns CDR1 SGHNT and CDR2 YYREEE (reference sequence). The CDR3 is made up of 15 amino acids. Here the CDR3 DNA reads TGTGCCGGCAGCTTCGGGAGGACTGGGGCCAACGTCCTGACTTTC. Translation gives CAGSFGRTGANVLTF.

This chain joins TRBV5-1 and TRBJ1-1; D remains ambiguous. CDR1 and CDR2 from the germline V gene are SGHRS and YFSETQ. V was cut by 0 bases and J by 0 bases, with 18 bases left in between. CDR3 length: 18 amino acids. CDR3 DNA sequence: TGCGCCAGCAGCTTGGACAGCCTGGGCACCGGGATGAACACTGAAGCTTTCTTT. Residues: CASSLDSLGTGMNTEAFF. Combining the CDR3 with reference TRBV5-1 and TRBJ1-1 gives the whole variable domain KAGVTQTPRYLIKTRGQQVTLSCSPISGHRSVSWYQQTPGQGLQFLFEYFSETQRNKGNFPGRFSGRQFSNSRSEMNVSTLELGDSALYLCASSLDSLGTGMNTEAFFGQGTRLTVV.

The rearrangement joins TRBV7-9 to TRBJ2-1; unclear D gene. V gave up 0 bases and J gave up 6 bases, with 6 bases separating them. The V gene's germline CDR1 is SEHNR and CDR2 FQNEAQ (reference sequence). This CDR3 has 13 amino acids. The CDR3 bases are TGTGCCAGCAGCTTAGCGCCGGCCAATGAGCAGTTCTTC. This translates into CASSLAPANEQFF.

Of note for this clonotype: One end of the junction is discordant with germline, which a read error may explain. The V and J genes are TRBV5-1 and TRBJ1-4; perhaps TRBD1 as D (5 bases). The V gene's germline CDR1 is SGHRS and CDR2 YFSETQ. The CDR3 has 15 amino acids. CDR3 bases: TGTGCCAGCAGCCTCCCTGGGGGGGGTACTGAAAAACTGTTTTTT. This sequence encodes CASSLPGGGTEKLFF.

This clonotype was recorded only once. This chain uses TRBV12-3 or TRBV12-4 with TRBJ1-2; D is unclear. V was cut by 6 bases and J by 8 bases, with 19 bases left in between. This CDR3 region has 14 residues. The CDR3 region has the DNA TGTGCCAGCAGCTTGGATCGCGAGGGTTGGGGCTACACCTTC. This gives the protein CASSLDREGWGYTF.

This clonotype was picked up a small number of times. Just one base apart from a much larger clone, this may be a read error. The chain recombines TRBV7-9 with TRBJ1-1; D is ambiguous. CDR1 is SEHNR, CDR2 FQNEAQ, per germline (reference sequence). This CDR3 spans 12 amino acids. The CDR3 loop reads CASSREFQEASF. The CDR3 DNA reads as TGTGCCAGCAGCCGAGAATTCCAGGAAGCTTCCTTT.

This clonotype was recorded a few times. This chain links TRBV10-3 with TRBJ2-1; TRBD1 matches 7 bases. V was clipped by 3 bases and J by 6 bases; unmatched bases: 2. This CDR3 has 13 residues. From germline, CDR1 is ENHRY and CDR2 SYGVKD. In nucleotides, the CDR3 is TGTGCCATCAGTGACTGGGACAGCAATGAGCAGTTCTTC. Residues: CAISDWDSNEQFF.

The rearrangement joins TRBV7-3 to TRBJ1-2; TRBD1 matches 9 bases. The V gene end was trimmed by 5 bases and the J gene end by 11 bases; junction bases not matched to a gene: 15. The V gene's germline CDR1 is SGHTA and CDR2 FQGTGA. The CDR3 loop spans 15 amino acids. CDR3 DNA sequence: TGTGCCAGCAGCCAAAACAGGGGGCTCAACTATCAGTACACCTTC. This gives the protein CASSQNRGLNYQYTF.

The chain combines TRBV10-3 with TRBJ1-6; no firm D call. Trimming took off 0 bases at V and 9 bases at J, with 6 bases between the two ends. The CDR3 spans 13 residues. CDR1 and CDR2 (germline): ENHRY, SYGVKD. The CDR3 here is CAISESSGSPLHF. In DNA form, the CDR3 reads TGTGCCATCAGTGAGTCGAGCGGTTCACCCCTCCACTTT.

V and J are TRBV10-3 and TRBJ1-3, with 7 bases matching TRBD1. Germline CDR1 reads ENHRY; CDR2 reads SYGVKD. J lost 0 bases, V lost 2 bases, and 4 bases had no gene match. The CDR3 is 16 amino acids. CDR3 protein: CAISETGVSSGNTIYF. CDR3 DNA sequence: TGTGCCATCAGTGAGACAGGGGTCAGCTCTGGAAACACCATATATTTT.

V gene TRBV19 combines with J gene TRBJ2-3; D might be TRBD2 (6 bases). In germline, CDR1 is LNHDA, CDR2 SQIVND (reference sequence). This CDR3 spans 13 amino acids. Trimming cost V 9 bases and J 11 bases, with 21 bases left between them. Here the CDR3 DNA reads TGTGCCAGCTCACCTACGGGAGAGGGAAGGCAGTATTTT. Amino acid sequence: CASSPTGEGRQYF. Based on the CDR3 plus reference TRBV19 and TRBJ2-3, the full variable domain is DGGITQSPKYLFRKEGQNVTLSCEQNLNHDAMYWYRQDPGQGLRLIYYSQIVNDFQKGDIAEGYSVSREKKESFPLTVTSAQKNPTAFYLCASSPTGEGRQYFGPGTRLTVL.

Remarks on this clonotype: Relative to the germline gene, one junction end is altered; a read error may explain this. This chain links TRBV7-2 with TRBJ2-5; the D gene is possibly TRBD2 (6 bases). CDR3 length: 15 residues. The germline gives CDR1 SGHTA, CDR2 FQGNSA. CDR3 sequence reads: CATSGYQAGTGTQYF. The DNA for the CDR3 is TGTGCCACCAGCGGGTATCAGGCAGGGACCGGGACCCAGTACTTC.

The table lists this clonotype with many counts. This rearrangement joins TRBV6-2 or TRBV6-3 to TRBJ2-3, with 8 positions matching TRBD2. Trimming removed 8 bases from V and 2 bases from J; junction bases left unmatched: 3. In germline, CDR1 is MNHEY, CDR2 SVGEGT. The CDR3 sequence is 13 residues long. CDR3 loop: CASRTSFTDTQYF. CDR3 nucleotide sequence: TGTGCCAGCCGGACTAGCTTCACAGATACGCAGTATTTT.